The 5 T cell receptor beta chains presented below share a single source sample, sequenced in a study of cytomegalovirus exposure and HLA in healthy donors. Primers for the PCR totalled 60 Vbeta and 13 Jbeta. This table comes from immunoSEQ multiplex PCR, and its TCRdb copy is limited to in-frame clones, with some not included. The sample has some 190,000 clones, 81% seen once; the top ten hold less than 2%. The sequencing input was PBMCs. These receptors were taken from a man aged 18 to 29 in good health and CMV-seronegative.

The V call is TRBV5-1, the J call TRBJ2-3; 9 bases match TRBD1. Losses at the gene ends were 7 bases for V and 5 bases for J; bases not matched to a gene: 17. CDR1 and CDR2 from the germline V gene are SGHRS and YFSETQ. CDR3 size: 17 residues. The CDR3: CASSTHIGGTGLDTQYF. CDR3 sequence (DNA): TGCGCCAGCTCCACCCATATCGGTGGGACAGGGTTAGATACGCAGTATTTT.

The chain couples TRBV28 to TRBJ1-1; 10 nucleotides line up with TRBD1. The ends lost 5 bases at V and 4 bases at J; junction bases unmatched: 4. CDR3 size: 14 residues. From germline, CDR1 is MDHEN and CDR2 SYDVKM. Here the CDR3 reads CASSPDRGLTEAFF. The CDR3 DNA sequence: TGTGCCAGCAGTCCCGACAGGGGGCTCACTGAAGCTTTCTTT.

The CDR3 here is CASSDRREVAVKGYTF. The DNA for the CDR3 is TGTGCCAGCAGTGATCGCAGGGAGGTGGCTGTGAAGGGCTACACCTTC. The V and J genes are TRBV6-1 and TRBJ1-2; weak D call: TRBD1 (5 bases). CDR1 is MNHNS and CDR2 is SASEGT in the germline V gene. V was trimmed by 3 bases and J by 8 bases, leaving 22 bases between them. The CDR3 totals 16 residues.

The V gene is TRBV18, the J gene TRBJ2-7; TRBD1 agrees at 9 bases. The CDR3 runs to 15 residues. The germline V gene has CDR1 KGHSH and CDR2 LQKENI. V lost 4 bases, J lost 3 bases, and 7 bases stayed unmatched. This CDR3 is CASSLSGTGIYEQYF. Written as DNA, the CDR3 is TGTGCCAGCTCACTTTCCGGGACAGGGATCTACGAGCAGTACTTC.

The rearrangement joins TRBV7-9 to TRBJ1-6, with 7 bases fitting TRBD1. The V gene end was trimmed by 5 bases and the J gene end by 9 bases; junction bases not matched to a gene: 7. Germline V gene data show CDR1 as SEHNR and CDR2 as FQNEAQ (reference sequence). This CDR3 spans 14 amino acids. The DNA of the CDR3 is TGTGCCAGCAGCACGCCAGGGGGTGGTTCACCCCTCCACTTT. Amino acid sequence: CASSTPGGGSPLHF. The variable domain in full, with the rest retrieved from reference TRBV7-9 and TRBJ1-6, is DTGVSQNPRHKITKRGQNVTFRCDPISEHNRLYWYRQTLGQGPEFLTYFQNEAQLEKSRLLSDRFSAERPKGSFSTLEIQRTEQGDSAMYLCASSTPGGGSPLHFGNGTRLTVT.